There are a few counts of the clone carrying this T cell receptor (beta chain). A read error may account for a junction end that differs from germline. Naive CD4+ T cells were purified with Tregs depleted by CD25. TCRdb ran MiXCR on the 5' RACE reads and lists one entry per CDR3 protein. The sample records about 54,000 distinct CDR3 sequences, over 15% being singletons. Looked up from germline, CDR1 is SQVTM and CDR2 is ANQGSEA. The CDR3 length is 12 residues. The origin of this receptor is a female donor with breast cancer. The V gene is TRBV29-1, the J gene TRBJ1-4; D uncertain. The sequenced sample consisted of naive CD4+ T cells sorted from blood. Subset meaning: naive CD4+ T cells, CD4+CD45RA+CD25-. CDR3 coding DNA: TGCAGCGTTGCGCACACTAATGAAAAACTGTCTTTT. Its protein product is CSVAHTNEKLSF.